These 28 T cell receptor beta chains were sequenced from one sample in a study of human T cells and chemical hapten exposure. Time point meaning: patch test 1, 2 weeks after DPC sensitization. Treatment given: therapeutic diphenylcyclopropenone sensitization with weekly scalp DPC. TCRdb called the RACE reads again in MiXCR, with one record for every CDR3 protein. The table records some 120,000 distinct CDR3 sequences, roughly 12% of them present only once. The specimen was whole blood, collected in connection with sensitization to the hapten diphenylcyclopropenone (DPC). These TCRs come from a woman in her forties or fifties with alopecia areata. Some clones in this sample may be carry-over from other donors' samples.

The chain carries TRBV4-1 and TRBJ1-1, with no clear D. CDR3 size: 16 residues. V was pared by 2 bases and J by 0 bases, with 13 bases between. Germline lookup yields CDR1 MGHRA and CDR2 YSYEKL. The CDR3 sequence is CASSQRRVSVNTEAFF. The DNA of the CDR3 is TGCGCCAGCAGCCAACGGAGGGTTTCGGTGAACACTGAAGCTTTCTTT.

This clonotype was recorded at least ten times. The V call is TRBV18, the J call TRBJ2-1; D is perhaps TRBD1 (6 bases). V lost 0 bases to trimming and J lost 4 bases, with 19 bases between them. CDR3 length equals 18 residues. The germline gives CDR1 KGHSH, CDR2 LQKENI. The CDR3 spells CASSPPIAAQGRYNEQFF. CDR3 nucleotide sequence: TGTGCCAGCTCACCACCGATCGCTGCCCAGGGGCGTTACAATGAGCAGTTCTTC.

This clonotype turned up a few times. The CDR3 region is CASSLIGIEAFF. As DNA, the CDR3 is TGCGCCAGCAGCTTGATCGGAATCGAAGCTTTCTTT. This chain joins TRBV5-1 and TRBJ1-1; no reliable D call. V was pared by 1 base and J by 8 bases, with 9 bases between. Germline V CDR1 and CDR2: SGHRS, YFSETQ. The CDR3 is 12 amino acids.

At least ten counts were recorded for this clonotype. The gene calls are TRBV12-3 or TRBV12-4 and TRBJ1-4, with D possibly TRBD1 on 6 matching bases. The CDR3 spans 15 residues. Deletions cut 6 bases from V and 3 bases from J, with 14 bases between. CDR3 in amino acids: CASSPITGPNEKLFF. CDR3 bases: TGTGCCAGCAGCCCCATAACAGGGCCTAATGAAAAACTGTTTTTT.

The CDR3 nucleotides are TGCAGCGGGGGACAGACGAACTATGGCTACACCTTC. It yields the protein CSGGQTNYGYTF. V gene TRBV29-1 combines with J gene TRBJ1-2; 7 positions match TRBD1. Trimming cost V 7 bases and J 2 bases; bases outside gene matches: 4. The length of the CDR3 is 12 residues. CDR1 SQVTM and CDR2 ANQGSEA come from the germline V gene.

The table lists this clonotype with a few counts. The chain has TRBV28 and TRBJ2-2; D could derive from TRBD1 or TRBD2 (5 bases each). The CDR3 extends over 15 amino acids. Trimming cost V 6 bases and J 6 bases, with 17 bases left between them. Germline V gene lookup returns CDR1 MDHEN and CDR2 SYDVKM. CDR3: CASRARGAGAGELFF. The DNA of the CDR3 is TGTGCCAGCAGGGCCCGAGGGGCCGGTGCCGGGGAGCTGTTTTTT.

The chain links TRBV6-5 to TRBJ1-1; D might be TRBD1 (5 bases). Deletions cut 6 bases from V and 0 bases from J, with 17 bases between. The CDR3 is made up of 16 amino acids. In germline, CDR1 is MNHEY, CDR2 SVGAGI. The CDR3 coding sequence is TGTGCCAGCAGCACTCGGGCAGGGACTTTGAACACTGAAGCTTTCTTT. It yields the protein CASSTRAGTLNTEAFF.

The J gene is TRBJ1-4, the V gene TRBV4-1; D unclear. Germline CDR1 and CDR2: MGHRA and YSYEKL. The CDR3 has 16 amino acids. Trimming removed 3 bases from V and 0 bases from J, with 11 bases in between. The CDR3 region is CASSQETAATNEKLFF. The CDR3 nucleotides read TGCGCCAGCAGCCAGGAAACAGCTGCAACTAATGAAAAACTGTTTTTT.

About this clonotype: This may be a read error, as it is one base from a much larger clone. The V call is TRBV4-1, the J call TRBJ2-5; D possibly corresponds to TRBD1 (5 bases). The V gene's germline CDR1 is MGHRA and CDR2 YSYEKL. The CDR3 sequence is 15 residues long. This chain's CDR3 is CASSQAGQGGETEYF. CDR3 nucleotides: TGCGCCAGCAGCCAAGCGGGTCAGGGCGGCGAGACCGAGTACTTC.

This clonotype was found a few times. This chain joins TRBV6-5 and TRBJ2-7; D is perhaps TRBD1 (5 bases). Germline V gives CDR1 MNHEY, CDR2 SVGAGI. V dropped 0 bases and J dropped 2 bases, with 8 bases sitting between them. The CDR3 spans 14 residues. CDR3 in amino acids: CASSYSARAYEQYF. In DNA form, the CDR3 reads TGTGCCAGCAGTTACTCCGCCAGGGCCTACGAGCAGTACTTC.

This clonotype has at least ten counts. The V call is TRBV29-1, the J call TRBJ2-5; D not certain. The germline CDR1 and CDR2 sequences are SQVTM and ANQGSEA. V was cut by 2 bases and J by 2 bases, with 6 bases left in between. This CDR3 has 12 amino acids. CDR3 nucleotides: TGCAGCGTTGAAATGCTTCAAGAGACCCAGTACTTC. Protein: CSVEMLQETQYF.

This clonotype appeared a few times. The CDR3 sequence: CASSPQDSQTGANVLTF. The CDR3 region has the DNA TGTGCCAGCTCACCACAGGACAGCCAGACTGGGGCCAACGTCCTGACTTTC. V and J are TRBV18 and TRBJ2-6; D may be TRBD1 (6 bases). Germline values: CDR1 KGHSH, CDR2 LQKENI. Trimming removed 1 base from V and 2 bases from J, with 12 bases in between. This CDR3 spans 17 amino acids. Full variable domain (rest looked up from reference TRBV18 and TRBJ2-6): NAGVMQNPRHLVRRRGQEARLRCSPMKGHSHVYWYRQLPEEGLKFMVYLQKENIIDESGMPKERFSAEFPKEGPSILRIQQVVRGDSAAYFCASSPQDSQTGANVLTFGAGSRLTVL.

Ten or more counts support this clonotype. CDR3 amino acids: CASSLVGGGTDTQYF. In DNA form, the CDR3 reads TGTGCCAGCAGCTTAGTGGGCGGGGGGACGGATACGCAGTATTTT. V usage is TRBV7-2 and J usage is TRBJ2-3; TRBD2 matches at 8 bases. This CDR3 spans 15 amino acids. Germline trimming cut 1 base from V and 6 bases from J; bases unmatched to any gene: 6. CDR1 is SGHTA and CDR2 is FQGNSA in the germline V gene.

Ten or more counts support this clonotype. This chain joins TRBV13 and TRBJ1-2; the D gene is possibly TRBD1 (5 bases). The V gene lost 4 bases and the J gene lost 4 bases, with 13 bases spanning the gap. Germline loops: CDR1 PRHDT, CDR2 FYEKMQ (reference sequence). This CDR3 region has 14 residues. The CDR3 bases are TGTGCCAGCAGCTCAAGGGGAGGGAGCTATGGCTACACCTTC. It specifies CASSSRGGSYGYTF.

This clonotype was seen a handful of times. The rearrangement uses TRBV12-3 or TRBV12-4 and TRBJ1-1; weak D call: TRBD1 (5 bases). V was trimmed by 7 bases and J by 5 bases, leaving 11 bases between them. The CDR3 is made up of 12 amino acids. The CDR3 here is CASKDTRTEAFF. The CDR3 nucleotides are TGTGCCAGCAAGGACACGAGGACTGAAGCTTTCTTT.

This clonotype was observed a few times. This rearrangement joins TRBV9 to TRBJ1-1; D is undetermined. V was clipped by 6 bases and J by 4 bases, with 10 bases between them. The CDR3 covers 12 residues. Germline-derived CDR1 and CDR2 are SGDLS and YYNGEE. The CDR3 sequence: CASMGLATEAFF. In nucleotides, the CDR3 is TGTGCCAGCATGGGGTTAGCCACTGAAGCTTTCTTT.

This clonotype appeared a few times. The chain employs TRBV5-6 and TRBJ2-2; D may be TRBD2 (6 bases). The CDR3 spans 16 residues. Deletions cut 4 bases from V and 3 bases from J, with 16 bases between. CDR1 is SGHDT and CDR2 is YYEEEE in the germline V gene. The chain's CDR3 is CASSPLAGSYTGELFF. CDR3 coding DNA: TGTGCCAGCAGCCCCCTGGCGGGAAGTTACACCGGGGAGCTGTTTTTT.

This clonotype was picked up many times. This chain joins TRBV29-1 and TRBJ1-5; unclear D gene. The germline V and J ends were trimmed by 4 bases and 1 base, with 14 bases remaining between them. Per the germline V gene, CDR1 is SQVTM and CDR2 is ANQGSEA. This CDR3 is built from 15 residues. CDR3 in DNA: TGCAGCGTTGTAACAGATAACACAAGCAATCAGCCCCAGCATTTT. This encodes CSVVTDNTSNQPQHF.

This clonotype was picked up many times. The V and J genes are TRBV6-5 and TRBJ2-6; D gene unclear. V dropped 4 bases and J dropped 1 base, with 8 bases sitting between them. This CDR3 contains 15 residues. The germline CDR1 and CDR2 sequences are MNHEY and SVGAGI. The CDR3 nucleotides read TGTGCCAGCAGTTCGTTGCCTTCTGGGGCCAACGTCCTGACTTTC. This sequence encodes CASSSLPSGANVLTF.

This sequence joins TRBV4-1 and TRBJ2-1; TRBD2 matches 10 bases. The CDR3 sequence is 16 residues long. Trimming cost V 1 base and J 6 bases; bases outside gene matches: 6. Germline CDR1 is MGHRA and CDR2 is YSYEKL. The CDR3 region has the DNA TGCGCCAGCAGCCAAGTACTAGCGGGATGGGGCAATGAGCAGTTCTTC. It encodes CASSQVLAGWGNEQFF.

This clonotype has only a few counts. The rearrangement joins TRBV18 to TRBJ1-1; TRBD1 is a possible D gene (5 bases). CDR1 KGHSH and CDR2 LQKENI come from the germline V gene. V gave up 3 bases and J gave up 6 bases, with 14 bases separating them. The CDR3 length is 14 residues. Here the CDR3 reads CASSPPPGGAEAFF. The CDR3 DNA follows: TGTGCCAGCTCACCCCCCCCAGGAGGGGCTGAAGCTTTCTTT.

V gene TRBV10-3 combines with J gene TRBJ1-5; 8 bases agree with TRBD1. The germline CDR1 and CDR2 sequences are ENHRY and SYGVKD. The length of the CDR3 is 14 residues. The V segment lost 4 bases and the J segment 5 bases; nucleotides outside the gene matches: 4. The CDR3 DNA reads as TGTGCCATCAGTGCGGGACAGGCAGATCAGCCCCAGCATTTT. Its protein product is CAISAGQADQPQHF.

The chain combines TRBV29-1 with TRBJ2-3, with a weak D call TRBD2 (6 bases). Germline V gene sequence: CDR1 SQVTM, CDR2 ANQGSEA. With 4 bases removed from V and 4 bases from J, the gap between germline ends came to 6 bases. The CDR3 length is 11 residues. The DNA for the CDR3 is TGCAGCGTTGCGGGGGCAGATACGCAGTATTTT. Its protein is CSVAGADTQYF.

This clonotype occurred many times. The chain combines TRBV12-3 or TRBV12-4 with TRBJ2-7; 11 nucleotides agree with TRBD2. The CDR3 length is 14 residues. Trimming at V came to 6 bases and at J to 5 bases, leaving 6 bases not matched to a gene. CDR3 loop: CASRLAGVFHEQYF. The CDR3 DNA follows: TGTGCCAGCAGACTAGCGGGAGTTTTCCACGAGCAGTACTTC.

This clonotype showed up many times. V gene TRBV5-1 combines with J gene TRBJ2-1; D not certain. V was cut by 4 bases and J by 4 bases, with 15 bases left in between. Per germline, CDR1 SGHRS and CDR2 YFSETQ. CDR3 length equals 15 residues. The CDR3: CASSKDGESYNEQFF. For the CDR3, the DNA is TGCGCCAGCAGCAAGGACGGTGAAAGTTACAATGAGCAGTTCTTC. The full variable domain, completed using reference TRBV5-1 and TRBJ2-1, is KAGVTQTPRYLIKTRGQQVTLSCSPISGHRSVSWYQQTPGQGLQFLFEYFSETQRNKGNFPGRFSGRQFSNSRSEMNVSTLELGDSALYLCASSKDGESYNEQFFGPGTRLTVL.

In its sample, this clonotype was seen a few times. The CDR3 here is CASSGVAGQPQHF. As DNA, the CDR3 is TGTGCCAGCAGTGGGGTTGCGGGGCAGCCCCAGCATTTT. The chain is built from TRBV28 and TRBJ1-5; D gene ambiguous. This CDR3 spans 13 amino acids. Germline values: CDR1 MDHEN, CDR2 SYDVKM. V was clipped by 5 bases and J by 7 bases, with 12 bases between them.

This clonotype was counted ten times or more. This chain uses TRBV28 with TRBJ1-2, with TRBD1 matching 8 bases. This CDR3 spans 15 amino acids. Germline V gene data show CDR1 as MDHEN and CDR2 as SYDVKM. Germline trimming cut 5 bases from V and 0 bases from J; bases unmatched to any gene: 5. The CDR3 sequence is CASSANRGANYGYTF. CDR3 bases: TGTGCCAGCAGTGCGAACAGGGGGGCTAACTATGGCTACACCTTC.

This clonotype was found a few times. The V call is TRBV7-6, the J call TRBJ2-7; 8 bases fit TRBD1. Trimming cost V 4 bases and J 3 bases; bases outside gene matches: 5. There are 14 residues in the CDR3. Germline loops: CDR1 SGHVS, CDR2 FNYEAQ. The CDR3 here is CASSYDRGLYEQYF. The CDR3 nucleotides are TGTGCCAGCAGCTACGACAGGGGCCTCTACGAGCAGTACTTC. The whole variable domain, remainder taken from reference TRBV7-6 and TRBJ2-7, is GAGVSQSPRYKVTKRGQDVALRCDPISGHVSLYWYRQALGQGPEFLTYFNYEAQQDKSGLPNDRFSAERPEGSISTLTIQRTEQRDSAMYRCASSYDRGLYEQYFGPGTRLTVT.